These T cell receptor beta chains were read from a single sample in a study of T cells in tuberculosis. Sequenced by immunoSEQ multiplex PCR; TCRdb stores in-frame clones only, minus some. The profile shows 70,000 to 95,000 clones, approximately 90% of them singletons. Sequenced: CD1b-GMM tetramer-negative cells sorted from PBMCs. The receptors shown here come from an adult woman with latent tuberculosis. CDR3s include the opening cysteine and the closing phenylalanine or tryptophan. Fields, in order: J gene, V gene, D gene, clone size, CDR3 length, CDR3 protein, CDR3 DNA. The D gene is left open where the match is weak. Clone size is not always given. Where it is, it says once, few, many or a class for expanded clones.

j_call: TRBJ2-3; v_call: TRBV5-1; d_call: TRBD2; clone_size: -; cdr3_length: 17; cdr3_aa: CASSLAPRGTSTDTQYF; cdr3_nt: TGCGCCAGCAGCTTAGCCCCGCGGGGGACTAGCACAGATACGCAGTATTTT
j_call: TRBJ2-3; v_call: TRBV4-2; d_call: TRBD2; clone_size: -; cdr3_length: 18; cdr3_aa: CASSQVGRAGGYTDTQYF; cdr3_nt: TGTGCCAGCAGCCAAGTGGGGCGGGCGGGGGGCTACACAGATACGCAGTATTTT
j_call: TRBJ1-4; v_call: TRBV19; d_call: TRBD1; clone_size: -; cdr3_length: 14; cdr3_aa: CASSAGTVGEKLFF; cdr3_nt: TGTGCCAGTAGCGCCGGGACAGTAGGTGAAAAACTGTTTTTT
j_call: TRBJ2-2; v_call: TRBV7-2; d_call: TRBD2; clone_size: -; cdr3_length: 16; cdr3_aa: CASSLARGVSTGELFF; cdr3_nt: TGTGCCAGCAGCTTAGCGCGGGGGGTTAGCACCGGGGAGCTGTTTTTT
j_call: TRBJ2-2; v_call: TRBV28; d_call: -; clone_size: -; cdr3_length: 14; cdr3_aa: CASSRAEVTGELFF; cdr3_nt: TGTGCCAGCAGCCGAGCGGAGGTCACCGGGGAGCTGTTTTTT
j_call: TRBJ2-1; v_call: TRBV7-9; d_call: -; clone_size: -; cdr3_length: 15; cdr3_aa: CASSDYGVFWDEQFF; cdr3_nt: TGTGCCAGCAGCGACTACGGGGTGTTCTGGGATGAGCAGTTCTTC
j_call: TRBJ2-7; v_call: TRBV6-1; d_call: -; clone_size: -; cdr3_length: 15; cdr3_aa: CASSEGLTLSYEQYF; cdr3_nt: TGTGCCAGCAGTGAAGGACTAACCTTATCCTACGAGCAGTACTTC
j_call: TRBJ2-5; v_call: TRBV2; d_call: -; clone_size: -; cdr3_length: 14; cdr3_aa: CASSERGGVETQYF; cdr3_nt: TGTGCCAGCAGTGAGAGAGGAGGGGTGGAGACCCAGTACTTC
j_call: TRBJ1-1; v_call: TRBV11-2; d_call: -; clone_size: -; cdr3_length: 13; cdr3_aa: CASSSSGPPVAFF; cdr3_nt: TGTGCCAGCAGCTCATCAGGGCCACCCGTAGCTTTCTTT
j_call: TRBJ1-5; v_call: TRBV2; d_call: -; clone_size: -; cdr3_length: 15; cdr3_aa: CASSPTGIGNQPQHF; cdr3_nt: TGTGCCAGCAGTCCCACAGGGATCGGCAATCAGCCCCAGCATTTT
j_call: TRBJ2-2; v_call: TRBV27; d_call: -; clone_size: -; cdr3_length: 14; cdr3_aa: CASSLTGNTGELFF; cdr3_nt: TGTGCCAGCAGTTTGACAGGGAACACCGGGGAGCTGTTTTTT
j_call: TRBJ2-5; v_call: TRBV5-1; d_call: TRBD1; clone_size: -; cdr3_length: 15; cdr3_aa: CASSPWTGKGETQYF; cdr3_nt: TGCGCCAGCAGCCCCTGGACAGGGAAGGGGGAGACCCAGTACTTC
j_call: TRBJ1-1; v_call: TRBV6-1; d_call: TRBD1; clone_size: -; cdr3_length: 13; cdr3_aa: CASSETLQGTAFF; cdr3_nt: TGTGCCAGCAGTGAAACCCTACAGGGGACAGCTTTCTTT
j_call: TRBJ2-5; v_call: TRBV9; d_call: TRBD2; clone_size: -; cdr3_length: 16; cdr3_aa: CASSVGTSGGQETQYF; cdr3_nt: TGTGCCAGCAGCGTAGGTACTAGCGGGGGCCAAGAGACCCAGTACTTC
j_call: TRBJ1-5; v_call: TRBV27; d_call: -; clone_size: -; cdr3_length: 13; cdr3_aa: CASSFYGNQPQHF; cdr3_nt: TGTGCCAGCAGTTTTTACGGGAATCAGCCCCAGCATTTT
j_call: TRBJ1-3; v_call: TRBV7-2; d_call: -; clone_size: -; cdr3_length: 13; cdr3_aa: CASSQSGNNPIYF; cdr3_nt: TGTGCCAGCAGTCAATCGGGGAACAACCCCATATATTTT
j_call: TRBJ2-3; v_call: TRBV27; d_call: -; clone_size: -; cdr3_length: 13; cdr3_aa: CASSLGAPNTQYF; cdr3_nt: TGTGCCAGCAGTTTAGGGGCGCCTAATACGCAGTATTTT
j_call: TRBJ1-2; v_call: TRBV7-2; d_call: TRBD1; clone_size: -; cdr3_length: 14; cdr3_aa: CASSRTGGNYGYTF; cdr3_nt: TGTGCCAGCAGCCGGACAGGGGGAAACTATGGCTACACCTTC
j_call: TRBJ1-2; v_call: TRBV6-5; d_call: -; clone_size: -; cdr3_length: 12; cdr3_aa: CASSSLAYGYTF; cdr3_nt: TGTGCCAGCAGTTCCCTAGCCTATGGCTACACCTTC
j_call: TRBJ2-2; v_call: TRBV5-1; d_call: -; clone_size: -; cdr3_length: 15; cdr3_aa: CASSLRTGNTGELFF; cdr3_nt: TGCGCCAGCAGCTTGAGAACAGGGAACACCGGGGAGCTGTTTTTT
j_call: TRBJ2-4; v_call: TRBV5-6; d_call: -; clone_size: once; cdr3_length: 11; cdr3_aa: CASSLGGEEDF; cdr3_nt: TGTGCCAGCAGCTTGGGAGGCGAAGAAGACTTC
j_call: TRBJ2-2; v_call: TRBV5-6; d_call: -; clone_size: -; cdr3_length: 15; cdr3_aa: CASSEPGVYTGELFF; cdr3_nt: TGTGCCAGCAGCGAGCCGGGGGTTTACACCGGGGAGCTGTTTTTT
j_call: TRBJ1-6; v_call: TRBV12-5; d_call: TRBD1; clone_size: -; cdr3_length: 17; cdr3_aa: CASGFTSGQGVIPPLHF; cdr3_nt: TGTGCTAGTGGTTTCACATCAGGACAGGGGGTTATCCCACCCCTCCACTTT
j_call: TRBJ1-4; v_call: TRBV7-9; d_call: TRBD1; clone_size: few; cdr3_length: 14; cdr3_aa: CASSLGTVNEKLFF; cdr3_nt: TGTGCCAGCAGCCTCGGGACAGTTAATGAAAAACTGTTTTTT
j_call: TRBJ2-1; v_call: TRBV12-5; d_call: TRBD2; clone_size: -; cdr3_length: 14; cdr3_aa: CASGLAGGQNEQFF; cdr3_nt: TGTGCTAGTGGACTAGCGGGGGGCCAGAATGAGCAGTTCTTC
j_call: TRBJ2-1; v_call: TRBV13; d_call: TRBD1; clone_size: once; cdr3_length: 15; cdr3_aa: CASSIGTGFYNEQFF; cdr3_nt: TGTGCCAGCAGCATCGGGACAGGATTCTACAATGAGCAGTTCTTC
j_call: TRBJ2-2; v_call: TRBV5-1; d_call: -; clone_size: -; cdr3_length: 13; cdr3_aa: CASTRWSNGELFF; cdr3_nt: TGCGCCAGCACCCGATGGAGCAACGGGGAGCTGTTTTTT
j_call: TRBJ2-2; v_call: TRBV5-6; d_call: TRBD1; clone_size: -; cdr3_length: 16; cdr3_aa: CASSVDRGLNTGELFF; cdr3_nt: TGTGCCAGCAGCGTCGACAGGGGGCTTAACACCGGGGAGCTGTTTTTT
j_call: TRBJ1-2; v_call: TRBV6-5; d_call: TRBD1; clone_size: -; cdr3_length: 14; cdr3_aa: CASLTRTGPYGYTF; cdr3_nt: TGTGCCAGCCTCACACGGACAGGGCCCTATGGCTACACCTTC
j_call: TRBJ2-5; v_call: TRBV5-1; d_call: TRBD1; clone_size: -; cdr3_length: 15; cdr3_aa: CASSLDRGSQETQYF; cdr3_nt: TGCGCCAGCAGCTTAGACAGGGGCTCCCAAGAGACCCAGTACTTC
j_call: TRBJ1-1; v_call: TRBV19; d_call: TRBD1; clone_size: -; cdr3_length: 12; cdr3_aa: CASRRGRAEAFF; cdr3_nt: TGTGCCAGTCGAAGGGGGCGCGCTGAAGCTTTCTTT
j_call: TRBJ2-2; v_call: TRBV9; d_call: TRBD2; clone_size: -; cdr3_length: 15; cdr3_aa: CASSVASGGAGELFF; cdr3_nt: TGTGCCAGCAGCGTGGCTAGCGGGGGGGCCGGGGAGCTGTTTTTT
j_call: TRBJ1-2; v_call: TRBV5-1; d_call: TRBD1; clone_size: -; cdr3_length: 13; cdr3_aa: CASSLDRGYGYTF; cdr3_nt: TGCGCCAGCAGCTTGGACAGGGGCTATGGCTACACCTTC
j_call: TRBJ1-6; v_call: TRBV4-2; d_call: -; clone_size: -; cdr3_length: 18; cdr3_aa: CASSQETTGSVNNSPLHF; cdr3_nt: TGTGCCAGCAGCCAGGAAACGACTGGTAGCGTGAATAATTCACCCCTCCACTTT
j_call: TRBJ2-5; v_call: TRBV18; d_call: -; clone_size: -; cdr3_length: 12; cdr3_aa: CASSPDSGTQYF; cdr3_nt: TGTGCCAGCTCACCTGATTCGGGGACCCAGTACTTC
j_call: TRBJ2-3; v_call: TRBV7-9; d_call: TRBD1; clone_size: once; cdr3_length: 15; cdr3_aa: CASSGQGAKTDTQYF; cdr3_nt: TGTGCCAGCAGCGGGCAGGGGGCCAAAACAGATACGCAGTATTTT
j_call: TRBJ2-7; v_call: TRBV5-1; d_call: TRBD1; clone_size: -; cdr3_length: 19; cdr3_aa: CASSQRITTGAPGSYEQYF; cdr3_nt: TGCGCCAGCAGCCAAAGAATAACTACAGGGGCCCCCGGCTCCTACGAGCAGTACTTC
j_call: TRBJ2-1; v_call: TRBV6-5; d_call: TRBD1; clone_size: -; cdr3_length: 14; cdr3_aa: CASSHRGSYNEQFF; cdr3_nt: TGTGCCAGCAGTCACAGGGGGTCCTACAATGAGCAGTTCTTC
j_call: TRBJ1-4; v_call: TRBV6-5; d_call: TRBD1; clone_size: once; cdr3_length: 16; cdr3_aa: CASSYSGTVNNEKLFF; cdr3_nt: TGTGCCAGCAGTTACTCCGGGACAGTCAATAATGAAAAACTGTTTTTT
j_call: TRBJ1-5; v_call: TRBV29-1; d_call: TRBD1; clone_size: -; cdr3_length: 15; cdr3_aa: CSVQIRGSGNQPQHF; cdr3_nt: TGCAGCGTCCAGATCAGGGGGTCGGGCAATCAGCCCCAGCATTTT